This T cell receptor (beta chain) was recorded in a study of blood T cell repertoires in COVID-19. Source study methods: Estimated nucleated cell counts came from reference gene primer amplification. The assay was immunoSEQ multiplex PCR, and TCRdb's table has in-frame clones only and misses some. D and trimming were read from the DNA, whereas the V and J calls and clone size are those reported in that table. The sample records 150,000 to 200,000 clones, under 85% being singletons. This clone came up once. The V end lost 4 bases, the J end lost 3 bases, and 7 bases lay between the germline ends. The length of the CDR3 is 13 residues. Germline V gives CDR1 SNHLY, CDR2 FYNNEI.

The chain combines TRBV2 with TRBJ1-5; the D is unclear. What was sequenced was peripheral blood. The sequence was obtained from a man aged 60-69 years with active or convalescent COVID-19. The CDR3 reads CASSADYNQPQHF. CDR3 bases: TGTGCCAGCAGTGCAGACTACAATCAGCCCCAGCATTTT. The whole variable domain, remainder taken from reference TRBV2 and TRBJ1-5, is EPEVTQTPSHQVTQMGQEVILRCVPISNHLYFYWYRQILGQKVEFLVSFYNNEISEKSEIFDDQFSVERPDGSNFTLKIRSTKLEDSAMYFCASSADYNQPQHFGDGTRLSIL.